This T cell receptor beta chain was sequenced in a study of CD8 T cells in ankylosing spondylitis. A few counts support this clonotype. What it binds is unknown. The study's findings and limits: Roughly 8 highly homologous variants made up a TCR beta motif, and this motif appeared characteristic of ankylosing spondylitis blood. Within matched ankylosing spondylitis synovial fluid, disease-linked clones were reportedly significantly enriched.

Per the germline V gene, CDR1 is KGHSH and CDR2 is LQKENI. V lost 3 bases to trimming and J lost 4 bases, with 18 bases between them. This CDR3 region has 16 residues. Scientists made TCR beta libraries using quantitative 5'-RACE with molecular barcodes. TCRdb re-analysed the 5' RACE reads in MiXCR, keeping a single row per CDR3 protein. The table records about 540,000 distinct CDR3 sequences, about 13% of them present only once. The chain recombines TRBV18 with TRBJ1-1, with D unclear. The material sequenced was blood, either unsorted or a sorted T cell fraction (not recorded which). The receptor comes from a male donor with ankylosing spondylitis. CDR3 residues: CASSPNRIRLGTEAFF. The CDR3 region has the DNA TGTGCCAGCTCACCCAATCGGATCCGGTTGGGCACTGAAGCTTTCTTT. Looking up the rest from reference TRBV18 and TRBJ1-1 gives the full variable domain: NAGVMQNPRHLVRRRGQEARLRCSPMKGHSHVYWYRQLPEEGLKFMVYLQKENIIDESGMPKERFSAEFPKEGPSILRIQQVVRGDSAAYFCASSPNRIRLGTEAFFGQGTRLTVV.